The present T cell receptor (beta chain) was sequenced within a study of T cell changes during pregnancy in multiple sclerosis. Measured with immunoSEQ multiplex PCR; TCRdb has only the in-frame clones, and not every one. The sample lists 60,000 to 70,000 clones, roughly 91% occurring once. This CDR3 contains 16 residues. In germline, CDR1 is LNHDA, CDR2 SQIVND (reference sequence). Trimming removed 4 bases from V and 5 bases from J; junction bases left unmatched: 9. This rearrangement joins TRBV19 to TRBJ2-5; TRBD2 matches 11 bases. The sample here was peripheral blood, taken in the third trimester of pregnancy. This TCR derives from a female donor in good health, enrolled as a control in a pregnancy study. This CDR3 is CASSNLFSGGVETQYF. The CDR3 DNA reads TGTGCCAGTAGTAACCTTTTTAGCGGGGGGGTGGAGACCCAGTACTTC.